This T cell receptor (beta chain) comes out of a study of T cells in Graves' hyperthyroidism and ophthalmopathy. Criteria for exclusion of patients were uncontrolled infection, other autoimmune disease, pregnancy or lactation. It was RNA transcripts that yielded the amplified TCR beta CDR3 regions. The HTBI primer set was used in a first-round RT-PCR of the TCR CDR3. Using its own MiXCR run on the multiplex PCR reads, TCRdb lists one record per CDR3 protein. Altogether 500,000 or so distinct CDR3 sequences are present, about 16% being singletons, with the ten largest covering approximately 30%. This clonotype was sampled from a young woman with Graves' ophthalmopathy. Specimen: blood.

CDR3 residues: CSAWDGAGVNTEAFF. The CDR3 bases are TGCAGTGCTTGGGACGGGGCAGGCGTGAACACTGAAGCTTTCTTT. The chain is built from TRBV20-1 and TRBJ1-1; D possibly corresponds to TRBD1 (5 bases). The CDR3 contains 15 residues. Trimming took off 5 bases at V and 0 bases at J, with 16 bases between the two ends. The V gene's germline CDR1 is DFQATT and CDR2 SNEGSKA (reference sequence).